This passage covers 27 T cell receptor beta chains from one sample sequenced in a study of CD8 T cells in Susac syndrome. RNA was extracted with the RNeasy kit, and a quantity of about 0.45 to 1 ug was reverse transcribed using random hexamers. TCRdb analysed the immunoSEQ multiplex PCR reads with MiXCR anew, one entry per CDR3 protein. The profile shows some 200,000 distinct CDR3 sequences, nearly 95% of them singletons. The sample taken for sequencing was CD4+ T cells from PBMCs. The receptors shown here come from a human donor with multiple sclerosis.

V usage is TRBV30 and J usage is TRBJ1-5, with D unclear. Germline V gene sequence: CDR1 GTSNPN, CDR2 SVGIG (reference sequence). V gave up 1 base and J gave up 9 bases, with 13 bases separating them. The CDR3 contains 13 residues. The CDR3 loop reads CAWSGLGSGPQHF. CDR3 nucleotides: TGTGCCTGGAGTGGATTGGGGTCAGGGCCCCAGCATTTT. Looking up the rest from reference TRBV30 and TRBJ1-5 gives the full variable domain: SQTIHQWPATLVQPVGSPLSLECTVEGTSNPNLYWYRQAAGRGLQLLFYSVGIGQISSEVPQNLSASRPQDRQFILSSKKLLLSDSGFYLCAWSGLGSGPQHFGDGTRLSIL.

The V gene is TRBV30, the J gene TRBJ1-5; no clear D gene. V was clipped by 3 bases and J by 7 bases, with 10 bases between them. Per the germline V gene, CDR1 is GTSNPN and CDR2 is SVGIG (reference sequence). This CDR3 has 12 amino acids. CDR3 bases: TGTGCCTGGAGCGCCTCGGGCCAGCCCCAGCATTTT. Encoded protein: CAWSASGQPQHF.

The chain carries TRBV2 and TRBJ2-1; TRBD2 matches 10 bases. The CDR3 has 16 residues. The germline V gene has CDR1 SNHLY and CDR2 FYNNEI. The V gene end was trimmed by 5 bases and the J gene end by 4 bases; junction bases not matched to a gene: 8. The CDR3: CASSSLAGDSYNEQFF. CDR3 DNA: TGTGCCAGCAGTTCCCTAGCGGGAGATTCTTACAATGAGCAGTTCTTC.

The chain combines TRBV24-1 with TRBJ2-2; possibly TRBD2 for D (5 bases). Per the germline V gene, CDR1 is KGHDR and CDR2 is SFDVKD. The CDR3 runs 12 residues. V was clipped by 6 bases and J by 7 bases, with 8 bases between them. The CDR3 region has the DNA TGTGCCACCAGTACTAGAAGCGGGGAGCTGTTTTTT. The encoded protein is CATSTRSGELFF.

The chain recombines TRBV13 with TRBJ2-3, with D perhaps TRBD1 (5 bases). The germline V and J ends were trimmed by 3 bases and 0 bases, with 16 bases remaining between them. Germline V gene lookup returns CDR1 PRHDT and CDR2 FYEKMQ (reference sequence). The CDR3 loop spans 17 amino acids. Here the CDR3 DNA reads TGTGCCAGCAGCTTTGTTTCTGACAGCCGGAGCACAGATACGCAGTATTTT. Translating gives CASSFVSDSRSTDTQYF.

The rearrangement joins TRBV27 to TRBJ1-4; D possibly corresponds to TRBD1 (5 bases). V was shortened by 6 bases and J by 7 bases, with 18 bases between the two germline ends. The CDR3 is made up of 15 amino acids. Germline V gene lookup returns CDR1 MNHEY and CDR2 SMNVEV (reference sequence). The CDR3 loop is CASSPLGQIAEKLFF. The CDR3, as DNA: TGTGCCAGCAGCCCCTTGGGGCAGATTGCTGAAAAACTGTTTTTT.

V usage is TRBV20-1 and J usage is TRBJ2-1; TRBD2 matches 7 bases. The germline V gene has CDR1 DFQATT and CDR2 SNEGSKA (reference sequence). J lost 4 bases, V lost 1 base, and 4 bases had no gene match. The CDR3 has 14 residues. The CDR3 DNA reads TGCAGTGCTAGAGTTGCGCGGGAGTACAATGAGCAGTTCTTC. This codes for CSARVAREYNEQFF.

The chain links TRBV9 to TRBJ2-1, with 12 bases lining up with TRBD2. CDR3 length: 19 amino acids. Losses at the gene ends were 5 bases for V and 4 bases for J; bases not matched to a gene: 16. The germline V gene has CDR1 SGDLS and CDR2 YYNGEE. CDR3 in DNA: TGTGCCAGCAGTGCAACCCCCCTAGCGGGAGGGAGAGGATACAATGAGCAGTTCTTC. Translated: CASSATPLAGGRGYNEQFF.

Written as DNA, the CDR3 is TGTGCCAGCAGTTTAACAGGACTAGCTTGGGAGCAGTACTTC. Protein: CASSLTGLAWEQYF. The genes are TRBV12-3 or TRBV12-4 and TRBJ2-7, with 8 bases matching TRBD2. The CDR3 runs 14 residues. The junction had 7 bases not matched to a gene; V was cut back by 2 bases and J by 7 bases.

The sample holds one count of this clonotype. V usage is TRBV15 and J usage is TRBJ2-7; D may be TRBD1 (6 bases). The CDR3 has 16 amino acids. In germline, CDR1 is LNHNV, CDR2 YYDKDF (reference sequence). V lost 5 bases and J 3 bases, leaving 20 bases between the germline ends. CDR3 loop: CATSGPDRSGSYEQYF. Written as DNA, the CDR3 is TGTGCCACCAGCGGACCTGACAGGAGCGGAAGCTACGAGCAGTACTTC.

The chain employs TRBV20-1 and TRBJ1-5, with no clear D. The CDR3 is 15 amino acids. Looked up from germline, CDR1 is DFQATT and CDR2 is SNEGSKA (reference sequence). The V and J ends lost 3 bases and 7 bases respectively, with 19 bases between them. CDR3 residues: CSASGDPWGVQPQHF. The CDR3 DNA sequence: TGCAGTGCTAGTGGCGACCCCTGGGGTGTACAGCCCCAGCATTTT.

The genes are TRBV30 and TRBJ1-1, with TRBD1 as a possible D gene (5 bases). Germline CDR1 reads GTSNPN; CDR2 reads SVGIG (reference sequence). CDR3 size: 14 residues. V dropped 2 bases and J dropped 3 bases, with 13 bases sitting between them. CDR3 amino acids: CAWSRLGGDTEAFF. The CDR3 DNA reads TGTGCCTGGAGTCGGCTGGGGGGGGACACTGAAGCTTTCTTT.

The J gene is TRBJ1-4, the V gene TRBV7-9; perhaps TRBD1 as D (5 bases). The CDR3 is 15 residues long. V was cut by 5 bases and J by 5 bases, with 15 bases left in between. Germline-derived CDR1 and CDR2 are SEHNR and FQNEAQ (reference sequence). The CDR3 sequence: CASSEPGGRNEKLFF. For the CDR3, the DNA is TGTGCCAGCAGCGAACCGGGGGGACGAAATGAAAAACTGTTTTTT.

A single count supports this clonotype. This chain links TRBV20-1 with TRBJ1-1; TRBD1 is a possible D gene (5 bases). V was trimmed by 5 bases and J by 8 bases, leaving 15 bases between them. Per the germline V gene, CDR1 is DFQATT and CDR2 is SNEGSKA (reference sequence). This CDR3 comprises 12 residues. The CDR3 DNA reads TGCAGTGCTCCAGATTCGACAGCCGAAGCTTTCTTT. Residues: CSAPDSTAEAFF.

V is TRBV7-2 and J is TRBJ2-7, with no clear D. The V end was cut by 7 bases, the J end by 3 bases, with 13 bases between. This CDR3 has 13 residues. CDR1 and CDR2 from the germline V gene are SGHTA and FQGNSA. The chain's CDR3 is CASTPPVLYEQYF. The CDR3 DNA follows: TGTGCCAGCACCCCGCCGGTCCTCTACGAGCAGTACTTC.

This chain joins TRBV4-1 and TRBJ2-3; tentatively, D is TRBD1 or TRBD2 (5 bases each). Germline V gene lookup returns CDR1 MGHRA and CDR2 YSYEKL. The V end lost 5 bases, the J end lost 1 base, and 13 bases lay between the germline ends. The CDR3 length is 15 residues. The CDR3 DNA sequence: TGCGCCAGCAGCAAAGCCGGGGCCGGCACAGATACGCAGTATTTT. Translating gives CASSKAGAGTDTQYF.

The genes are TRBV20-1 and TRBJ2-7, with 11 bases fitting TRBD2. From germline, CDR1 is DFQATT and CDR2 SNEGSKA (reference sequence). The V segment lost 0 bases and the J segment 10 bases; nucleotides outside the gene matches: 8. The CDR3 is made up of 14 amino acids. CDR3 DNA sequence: TGCAGTGCTAGAGATACGGTAGCGGGAGGGTGCCAGTACTTC. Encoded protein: CSARDTVAGGCQYF.

CDR3 DNA: TGTGCCAGCAGTTTGAAGGGGTACCATGGCTACACCTTC. This encodes CASSLKGYHGYTF. This chain connects TRBV28 to TRBJ1-2, with D possibly being TRBD1 (5 bases). The germline V gene encodes CDR1 MDHEN and CDR2 SYDVKM. CDR3 length equals 13 residues. Trimming took off 3 bases at V and 6 bases at J, with 11 bases between the two ends.

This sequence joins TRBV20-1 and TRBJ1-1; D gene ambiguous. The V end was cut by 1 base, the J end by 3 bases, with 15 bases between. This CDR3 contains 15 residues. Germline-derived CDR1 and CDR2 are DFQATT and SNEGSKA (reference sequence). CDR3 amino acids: CSARAIGPPDTEAFF. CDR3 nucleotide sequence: TGCAGTGCTAGAGCCATCGGGCCACCGGACACTGAAGCTTTCTTT.

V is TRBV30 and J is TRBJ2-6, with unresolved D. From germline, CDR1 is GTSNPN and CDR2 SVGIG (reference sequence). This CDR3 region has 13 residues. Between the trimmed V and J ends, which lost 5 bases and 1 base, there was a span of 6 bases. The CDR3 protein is CAWRFSGANVLTF. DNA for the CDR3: TGTGCCTGGCGGTTTTCTGGGGCCAACGTCCTGACTTTC.

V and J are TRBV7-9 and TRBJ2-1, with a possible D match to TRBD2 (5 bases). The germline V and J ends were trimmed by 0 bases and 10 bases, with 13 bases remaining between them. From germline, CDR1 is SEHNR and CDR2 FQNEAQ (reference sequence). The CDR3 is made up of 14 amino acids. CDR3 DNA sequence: TGTGCCAGCAGCTTAGCGGGAGTAAGGAACGAGCAGTTCTTC. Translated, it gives CASSLAGVRNEQFF. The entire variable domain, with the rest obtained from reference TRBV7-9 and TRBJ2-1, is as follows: DTGVSQNPRHKITKRGQNVTFRCDPISEHNRLYWYRQTLGQGPEFLTYFQNEAQLEKSRLLSDRFSAERPKGSFSTLEIQRTEQGDSAMYLCASSLAGVRNEQFFGPGTRLTVL.

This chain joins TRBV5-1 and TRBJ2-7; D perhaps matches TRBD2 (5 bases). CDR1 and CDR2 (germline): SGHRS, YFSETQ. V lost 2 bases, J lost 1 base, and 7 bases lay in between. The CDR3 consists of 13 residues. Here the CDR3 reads CASSFQRSYEQYF. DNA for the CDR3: TGCGCCAGCAGCTTCCAGCGGTCCTACGAGCAGTACTTC.

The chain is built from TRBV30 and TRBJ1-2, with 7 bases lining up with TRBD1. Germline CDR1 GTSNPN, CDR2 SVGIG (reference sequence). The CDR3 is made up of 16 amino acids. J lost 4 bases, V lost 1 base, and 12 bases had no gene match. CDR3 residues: CAWSGRQLAGGYGYTF. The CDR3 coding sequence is TGTGCCTGGAGTGGTCGGCAGCTAGCAGGGGGCTATGGCTACACCTTC.

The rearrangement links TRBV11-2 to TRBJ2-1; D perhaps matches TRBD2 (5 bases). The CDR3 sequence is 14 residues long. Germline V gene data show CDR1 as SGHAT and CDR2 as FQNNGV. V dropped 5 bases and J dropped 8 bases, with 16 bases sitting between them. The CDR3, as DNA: TGTGCCAGCAGCCCGGAGAGGGTTAGGGATGAGCAGTTCTTC. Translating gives CASSPERVRDEQFF.

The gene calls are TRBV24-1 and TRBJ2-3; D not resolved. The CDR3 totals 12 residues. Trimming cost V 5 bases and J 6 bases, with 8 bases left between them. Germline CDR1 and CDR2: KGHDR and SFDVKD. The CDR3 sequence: CATSAPWDTQYF. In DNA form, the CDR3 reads TGTGCCACCAGTGCCCCTTGGGATACGCAGTATTTT.

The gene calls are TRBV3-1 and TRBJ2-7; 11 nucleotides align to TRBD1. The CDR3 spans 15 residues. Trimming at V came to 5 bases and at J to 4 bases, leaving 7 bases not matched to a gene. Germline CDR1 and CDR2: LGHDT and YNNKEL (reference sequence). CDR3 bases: TGTGCCAGCAGCGACCCCGGGACAGGGGGTTACGAGCAGTACTTC. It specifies CASSDPGTGGYEQYF.

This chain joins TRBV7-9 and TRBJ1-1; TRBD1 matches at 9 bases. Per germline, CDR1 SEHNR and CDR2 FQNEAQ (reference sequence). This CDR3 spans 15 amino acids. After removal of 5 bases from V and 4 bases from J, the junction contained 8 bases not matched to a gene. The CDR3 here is CASSLKTGGVTEAFF. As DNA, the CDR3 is TGTGCCAGCAGCCTAAAGACAGGGGGGGTCACTGAAGCTTTCTTT.